This TCR beta chain was obtained from a study of T cell responses to AZD1222 COVID-19 vaccine. General study results and limits: Repertoire sampling was restricted to post-peak T cell response timepoints. Increased Spike-specific TCR breadth and depth were observed after two AZD1222 doses. Among the donors, most were white British and more were female, and clonal diversity was possibly underestimated. Just a handful of AZD1222 recipients were seropositive at baseline.

The assay was immunoSEQ multiplex PCR, and TCRdb's table has in-frame clones only and misses some. The data contain some 130,000 clones, 89% of them singletons. V shed 6 bases and J shed 1 base, with 14 bases lying between them. The CDR3 consists of 15 residues. Germline V gene sequence: CDR1 SGHNT, CDR2 YYREEE (reference sequence). Comment on this clone: No antigen is known for it.

The chain is built from TRBV5-4 and TRBJ2-1; possible D gene TRBD1, 5 bases. The sequence came from an adult in good health. The sample was peripheral blood, taken on day 0 of AZD1222 vaccination. CDR3 residues: CASNPQEGSYNEQFF. DNA for the CDR3: TGTGCCAGCAACCCACAGGAAGGATCCTACAATGAGCAGTTCTTC.